This T cell receptor (beta chain) derives from a study of blood T cell repertoires in COVID-19. As for the study in general: Samples of COVID-19 (acute and convalescent) were obtained from the United States, Italy and Spain. Sources were T cells, B-cell-depleted T cells, or PBMCs; the material itself was cDNA or gDNA.

The CDR3 extends over 18 amino acids. Under the authors' procedure: The authors estimated nucleated cell counts from reference gene primer amplification. TCRdb's table, derived via immunoSEQ multiplex PCR, lists solely in-frame clones and lacks some. From that table come the V and J calls and clone size; the DNA was used to work out D and trimming. The profile covers about 150,000 clones, with about 89% appearing a single time and around 0.55% taken by the ten largest. This clonotype was obtained from a man in his forties or fifties with acute or convalescent COVID-19. The sequenced sample was peripheral blood. The chain employs TRBV12-2 and TRBJ1-1; TRBD1, as called in the table, went unchecked against the DNA. TRBV12-2 is a pseudogene. The DNA for the CDR3 is TGTGCAAGTCGCTTAGCACCCCCGGGACAGGGTATGAACACTGAAGCTTTCTTT. Protein product: CASRLAPPGQGMNTEAFF.